Listed below are T cell receptor beta chains from one sample, sequenced in a study of OX40 agonist ivuxolimab in advanced cancers. Sequencing used immunoSEQ multiplex PCR; TCRdb keeps in-frame clones, though not all of them. This sample yields 55,000 to 80,000 clones, of which around 80% are seen a single time; around 2.4% belongs to the top ten. This material consisted of CD4+ or CD8+ T cells sorted from blood, taken in a trial of the OX40 agonist ivuxolimab. The receptors were gathered from an adult with an advanced solid tumor such as melanoma, head and neck, liver or kidney cancer. The CDR3 runs from the conserved cysteine through the conserved F or W. D genes are given only for firm matches. Clone size, where shown, is once, few, many, or a class for clones that have expanded.

clone size	V gene	D gene	J gene	CDR3 DNA	CDR3 protein
-	TRBV12-5	TRBD2	TRBJ2-1	TGTGCTAGTGGTTTGCCCCCGGGGGGGAGCTCCTACAATGAGCAGTTCTTC	CASGLPPGGSSYNEQFF
few	TRBV4-3	-	TRBJ2-3	TGCGCCAGCAGCCCCCGTCGGCAGGGACGGCGGGCAGATACGCAGTATTTT	CASSPRRQGRRADTQYF
-	TRBV5-4	TRBD2	TRBJ2-7	TGTGCCAGCAGCCAGGGACTAGCGGGGGACCTCTACGAGCAGTACTTC	CASSQGLAGDLYEQYF
-	TRBV25-1	-	TRBJ1-3	TGTGCCAGCATCAGCCCCGGGAACACCATATATTTT	CASISPGNTIYF
-	TRBV19	-	TRBJ2-7	TGTGCCAGTAGTATAAAGGTGCGCACCTACGAGCAGTACTTC	CASSIKVRTYEQYF
-	TRBV7-9	-	TRBJ2-1	TGTGCCAGCAGCGAGGGCTTCGACCATGATGAGCAGTTCTTC	CASSEGFDHDEQFF
-	TRBV4-3	-	TRBJ2-7	TGCGCCAGCAGCCAAGGGCAGGGGAGGTCCTACGAGCAGTACTTC	CASSQGQGRSYEQYF
-	TRBV10-3	TRBD2	TRBJ2-1	TGTGCCATCAGTCCCGGGACTAAGAATGAGCAGTTCTTC	CAISPGTKNEQFF
once	TRBV7-2	-	TRBJ1-2	TGTGCCAGCAGCCTCCGGGACAACTATGGCTACACCTTC	CASSLRDNYGYTF
-	TRBV27	-	TRBJ1-2	TGTGCCAGCAGTTTAGTGGGGAGGGCAGGTTGGTTTGGCTACACCTTC	CASSLVGRAGWFGYTF
-	TRBV11-3	-	TRBJ2-7	TGTGCCAGCAGCCCCCGGACCTACGAGCAGTACTTC	CASSPRTYEQYF
once	TRBV30	-	TRBJ1-6	TGTGCCTCCCCCTCGGGGAGCTCCTATAATTCACCCCTCCACTTT	CASPSGSSYNSPLHF
few	TRBV12-5	-	TRBJ1-2	TGTGCTAGTGGTTTTCACCCCGGACAGTCCATTGGTGGCTACACCTTC	CASGFHPGQSIGGYTF
-	TRBV7-9	-	TRBJ1-1	TGTGCCAGCAGCTTCACAGGGTCGAACACTGAAGCTTTCTTT	CASSFTGSNTEAFF
-	TRBV9	TRBD2	TRBJ2-3	TGTGCCAGCAGCGTACTGACTAGCGGGAGTAGAGATACGCAGTATTTT	CASSVLTSGSRDTQYF
-	TRBV30	-	TRBJ2-7	TGTGCCTGGAGGCCCCCGGGACTGTCATCGGGCGAGCAGTACTTC	CAWRPPGLSSGEQYF
few	TRBV6-5	-	TRBJ1-2	TGTGCCAGCAGTTACGGAGGGAGTGACTATGGCTACACCTTC	CASSYGGSDYGYTF
-	TRBV6-5	-	TRBJ2-3	TGTGCCAGCAAATCGAGCGAGAGCACAGATACGCAGTATTTT	CASKSSESTDTQYF
-	TRBV10-2	-	TRBJ2-7	TGCGCCAGCACACCAGGACCGGCAGTGGGGGCCGGCTCCTACGAGCAGTACTTC	CASTPGPAVGAGSYEQYF
-	TRBV19	TRBD1	TRBJ2-7	TGTGCCAGTAGTAGGGCCGGGACAGGGGCCTACGAGCAGTACTTC	CASSRAGTGAYEQYF
-	TRBV30	-	TRBJ2-4	TGTGCCTGGAGTAAGGGGAGTCCCAAAGCCAAAAACATTCAGTACTTC	CAWSKGSPKAKNIQYF
-	TRBV21-1	-	TRBJ2-7	TGTGCCAGCAGCAAAGGCCGGAGTCACGGGCCCTACGAGCAGTACTTC	CASSKGRSHGPYEQYF
-	TRBV7-7	-	TRBJ2-3	TGTGCTAGCAGCTCCGGGTCGGGTACGCAGTATTTT	CASSSGSGTQYF
-	TRBV11-3	-	TRBJ2-2	TGTGCCAGCAAAACAGGAGGGCCTGCCGGGGAGCTGTTTTTT	CASKTGGPAGELFF
once	TRBV19	-	TRBJ1-4	TGTGCCAGTAGTCGCAACGTTCGTTCGAATGAAAAACTGTTTTTT	CASSRNVRSNEKLFF
-	TRBV6-6	TRBD1	TRBJ1-2	TGTGCCAGTGGTCCGGACAGGGTAGTTGGCTACACCTTC	CASGPDRVVGYTF
-	TRBV6-5	-	TRBJ1-5	TGTGCCAGCAGTTCCCCGCAGGGGAGGCGACAGCCCCAGCATTTT	CASSSPQGRRQPQHF
-	TRBV27	-	TRBJ2-5	TGTGCCAGCAGTTCACAGGGTACGGGGGAGACCCAGTACTTC	CASSSQGTGETQYF
-	TRBV28	-	TRBJ2-1	TGTGCCAGCAGTTCGGGCCTCGGGGGCCGGCGGTTCTTC	CASSSGLGGRRFF
once	TRBV7-2	TRBD1	TRBJ1-5	TGTGCCAGCAGCCCGGGACAGGGAAATCAGCCCCAGCATTTT	CASSPGQGNQPQHF
-	TRBV7-2	TRBD2	TRBJ2-7	TGTGCCAGCAGCCACGCCAAGACTAGCGGGAGGTACGAGCAGTACTTC	CASSHAKTSGRYEQYF
-	TRBV27	TRBD1	TRBJ1-1	TGTGCCAGCAGGGGACAGGCGAACACTGAAGCTTTCTTT	CASRGQANTEAFF
-	TRBV19	TRBD1	TRBJ1-5	TGTGCCAGTACCTATACAGGGGTCAGCAATCAGCCCCAGCATTTT	CASTYTGVSNQPQHF
few	TRBV7-9	TRBD2	TRBJ2-7	TGTGCCAGCTTGAGGGCGGGAGGAACCTACGAGCAGTACTTC	CASLRAGGTYEQYF
-	TRBV5-1	-	TRBJ1-4	TGCGCCAGCAGCTTTAAGGGACTGACTAATGAAAAACTGTTTTTT	CASSFKGLTNEKLFF
-	TRBV11-2	-	TRBJ1-2	TGTGCCAGCAGCTCGCTAGGGGGAGGCTATGGCTACACCTTC	CASSSLGGGYGYTF
few	TRBV7-9	TRBD1	TRBJ1-1	TGTGCCAGCAGCTCTGACAGGGCTGAAGCTTTCTTT	CASSSDRAEAFF
-	TRBV6-5	TRBD1	TRBJ2-7	TGTGCCAGCAGTCGATTCCGGGACAGCACTTACGAGCAGTACTTC	CASSRFRDSTYEQYF
-	TRBV7-9	TRBD2	TRBJ2-2	TGTGCCAGCAGCTCTTCCGGGACTAGCGGGAGGAACACCGGGGAGCTGTTTTTT	CASSSSGTSGRNTGELFF
few	TRBV11-2	-	TRBJ1-1	TGTGCCAGCAGCTTAGAGCCAGGAACGAACACTGAAGCTTTCTTT	CASSLEPGTNTEAFF
-	TRBV5-6	TRBD1	TRBJ1-1	TGTGCCAGCAGCCGTACAGGGGGCTTCACTGAAGCTTTCTTT	CASSRTGGFTEAFF
-	TRBV9	-	TRBJ2-2	TGTGCCAGCAGCGTTAGGACACCCACCGGGGAGCTGTTTTTT	CASSVRTPTGELFF
-	TRBV5-6	-	TRBJ1-6	TGTGCCAGCAGCTCGACAGCTAATTCACCCCTCCACTTT	CASSSTANSPLHF
-	TRBV4-3	-	TRBJ2-5	TGCGCCAGCAGCCAAGTAGGGTCAGAGACCCAGTACTTC	CASSQVGSETQYF
-	TRBV4-2	TRBD1	TRBJ1-2	TGTGCCAGCAGCCAGGCTCCCGGGACAGCCTTTTACTATGGCTACACCTTC	CASSQAPGTAFYYGYTF
-	TRBV7-2	TRBD2	TRBJ2-6	TGTGCCAGCAGCCCCGGGACTAGGGCCAACGTCCTGACTTTC	CASSPGTRANVLTF
few	TRBV7-9	-	TRBJ2-3	TGTGCCAGCAGCTTGGACGGAGGTTTT	CASSLDGGF
-	TRBV10-3	-	TRBJ2-5	TGTGCCATCAGCCCAACAGGGGCGGGGGTCCAAGAGACCCAGTACTTC	CAISPTGAGVQETQYF
-	TRBV6-6	-	TRBJ1-2	TGTGCCAGCAGTTCGCCGGGTGCGGGGGCGGGCTATGGCTACACCTTC	CASSSPGAGAGYGYTF
-	TRBV27	-	TRBJ1-2	TGTGCCAGCAGTTTACAGGGCAGCTATGGCTACACCTTC	CASSLQGSYGYTF
-	TRBV5-1	-	TRBJ1-2	TGCGCCAGCAGCTTGGCCTTGACAGCTCTTAACTATGGCTACACCTTC	CASSLALTALNYGYTF
many	TRBV5-6	-	TRBJ2-2	TGTGCCAGCACAAACCCGGGGTGGTTCAACACCGGGGAGCTGTTTTTT	CASTNPGWFNTGELFF
-	TRBV5-6	-	TRBJ1-3	TGTGCCAGCAGCTCGTTCCGGGACATGGGAAACACCATATATTTT	CASSSFRDMGNTIYF
-	TRBV7-3	TRBD2	TRBJ2-2	TGTGCCAGCAGCCCCGCGGGACTAGCCACCGGGGAGCTGTTTTTT	CASSPAGLATGELFF